A single sample is the source of the 22 T cell receptor beta chains below, sequenced in a study of T cells in localized non-small cell lung cancer. Assay used: immunoSEQ multiplex PCR; TCRdb lists only in-frame clones, some missing. The repertoire holds tens of thousands of clones, 75% to 85% seen once, with roughly 9% in the top ten. The input for sequencing was peripheral blood, taken before any cancer treatment. The origin of the receptors is a female donor older than 55 with stage I lung adenocarcinoma.

The V and J genes are TRBV7-2 and TRBJ2-2, with 7 bases aligning to TRBD1. J lost 0 bases, V lost 5 bases, and 6 bases had no gene match. The CDR3 extends over 16 amino acids. In germline, CDR1 is SGHTA, CDR2 FQGNSA. Written as DNA, the CDR3 is TGTGCCAGCAGCCTTCGACAGGGAACGAACACCGGGGAGCTGTTTTTT. Protein product: CASSLRQGTNTGELFF.

J is TRBJ1-2 and V is TRBV6-1; D is uncertain. Germline V CDR1 and CDR2: MNHNS, SASEGT. Trimming took 5 bases from V and 0 from J, leaving 13 bases between them. The CDR3 extends over 15 amino acids. The CDR3 DNA reads TGTGCCAGCAGTCTACAGTCGACTCCTAACTATGGCTACACCTTC. Residues: CASSLQSTPNYGYTF.

In its sample, this clone was seen once. This chain uses TRBV9 with TRBJ1-5; D uncertain. CDR1 and CDR2 (germline): SGDLS, YYNGEE. The length of the CDR3 is 15 residues. The V and J ends lost 0 bases and 0 bases respectively, with 7 bases between them. Here the CDR3 reads CASSVDSYSNQPQHF. In DNA, the CDR3 is TGTGCCAGCAGCGTAGACAGCTATAGCAATCAGCCCCAGCATTTT.

The gene calls are TRBV6-5 and TRBJ2-1, with 12 nucleotides matching TRBD2. CDR1 is MNHEY, CDR2 SVGAGI, per germline. This CDR3 has 15 residues. V lost 6 bases, J lost 6 bases, and 6 bases stayed unmatched. This CDR3 is CASRRPGLAGNEQFF. DNA for the CDR3: TGTGCCAGCAGGCGACCGGGACTAGCGGGCAATGAGCAGTTCTTC.

In its sample, this clone was seen a few times. The genes are TRBV28 and TRBJ2-3; 12 positions match TRBD2. In germline, CDR1 is MDHEN, CDR2 SYDVKM. Unmatched junction bases numbered 6, after V lost 6 bases and J lost 2 bases. The length of the CDR3 is 16 residues. CDR3 sequence (DNA): TGTGCCAGCAGAACCTGGACTAGCGGGACCACAGATACGCAGTATTTT. Translating gives CASRTWTSGTTDTQYF.

The chain joins TRBV6-5 to TRBJ2-1; no reliable D call. Trimming removed 7 bases from V and 5 bases from J, with 6 bases in between. Germline CDR1 and CDR2: MNHEY and SVGAGI. CDR3 length equals 11 residues. Written as DNA, the CDR3 is TGTGCCAGCAATGATCACAATGAGCAGTTCTTC. This codes for CASNDHNEQFF.

This clone showed up just a few times. The CDR3 is CASSLGRGTHQETQYF. Written as DNA, the CDR3 is TGTGCCAGCAGCTTAGGCCGCGGGACACATCAAGAGACCCAGTACTTC. The chain uses TRBV7-8 and TRBJ2-5; TRBD1 or TRBD2 may be the D gene (6 bases each). V gave up 1 base and J gave up 2 bases, with 14 bases separating them. Germline V gene sequence: CDR1 SGHVS, CDR2 FQNEAQ. This CDR3 contains 16 residues.

The CDR3 loop is CAWSQITNYGYTF. CDR3 bases: TGTGCCTGGAGCCAGATAACAAACTATGGCTACACCTTC. This rearrangement joins TRBV30 to TRBJ1-2; D unclear. Germline CDR1 GTSNPN, CDR2 SVGIG (reference sequence). CDR3 length equals 13 residues. The V gene lost 3 bases and the J gene lost 2 bases, with 10 bases spanning the gap.

The V and J genes are TRBV12-5 and TRBJ2-3; 12 nucleotides match TRBD2. The junction had 3 bases not matched to a gene; V was cut back by 3 bases and J by 2 bases. Germline V lookup: CDR1 LGHNT, CDR2 FRNRAP. There are 16 residues in the CDR3. CDR3 DNA: TGTGCTAGTGGTTTAGGGACTAGCGGGCCCACAGATACGCAGTATTTT. It translates to CASGLGTSGPTDTQYF.

The rearrangement joins TRBV7-8 to TRBJ2-1; D is ambiguous. The CDR3 has 11 residues. CDR1 is SGHVS, CDR2 FQNEAQ, per germline. Trimming removed 5 bases at V and 9 bases at J, with 8 bases between. DNA of the CDR3: TGTGCCAGCAGCCCTCTGATTGAGCAGTTCTTC. Residues: CASSPLIEQFF.

This chain uses TRBV6-5 with TRBJ2-7; 9 positions match TRBD1. The germline CDR1 and CDR2 sequences are MNHEY and SVGAGI. The CDR3 totals 15 residues. J was trimmed by 3 bases and V by 6 bases; bases with no gene match: 9. Written as DNA, the CDR3 is TGTGCCAGCAGGAGCCCGGGACAGGGAAACTACGAGCAGTACTTC. The encoded protein is CASRSPGQGNYEQYF.

J is TRBJ2-1 and V is TRBV7-2; TRBD2 aligns across 15 bases. There are 19 residues in the CDR3. With V trimmed by 5 bases and J by 0 bases, 8 bases remained unmatched. The germline V gene encodes CDR1 SGHTA and CDR2 FQGNSA. This CDR3 reads CASSPPGLAGGLSYNEQFF. CDR3 DNA: TGTGCCAGCAGCCCCCCCGGACTAGCGGGGGGGCTCTCCTACAATGAGCAGTTCTTC.

V and J are TRBV19 and TRBJ2-7; a weak D match, TRBD1 (6 bases). Trimming took 6 bases from V and 0 from J, leaving 18 bases between them. Germline V gene lookup returns CDR1 LNHDA and CDR2 SQIVND (reference sequence). The CDR3 has 16 residues. CDR3 sequence: CASSGSGTRSSYEQYF. As DNA, the CDR3 is TGTGCCAGTAGCGGGTCGGGGACAAGGAGCTCCTACGAGCAGTACTTC. Using reference TRBV19 and TRBJ2-7 for the parts outside the CDR3, the full variable domain is DGGITQSPKYLFRKEGQNVTLSCEQNLNHDAMYWYRQDPGQGLRLIYYSQIVNDFQKGDIAEGYSVSREKKESFPLTVTSAQKNPTAFYLCASSGSGTRSSYEQYFGPGTRLTVT.

This clone has just one count. The chain combines TRBV6-6 with TRBJ1-1; possible D gene TRBD1, 6 bases. V lost 8 bases, J lost 7 bases, and 14 bases lay in between. This CDR3 is built from 12 residues. The germline CDR1 and CDR2 sequences are MNHNY and SVGAGI (reference sequence). CDR3 nucleotides: TGTGCCAGCGCAAGGGGGGCCAGTGAAGCTTTCTTT. Its protein is CASARGASEAFF.

The rearrangement joins TRBV5-4 to TRBJ2-7; the D is unclear. The V end was cut by 1 base, the J end by 0 bases, with 5 bases between. The CDR3 length is 13 residues. The germline V gene has CDR1 SGHNT and CDR2 YYREEE (reference sequence). The CDR3 DNA sequence: TGTGCCAGCAGCTTGCCAGACTCCTACGAGCAGTACTTC. Translation: CASSLPDSYEQYF.

This rearrangement joins TRBV5-6 to TRBJ2-7, with TRBD2 matching 16 bases. The CDR3 spans 19 residues. In germline, CDR1 is SGHDT, CDR2 YYEEEE. V lost 2 bases and J lost 1; bases outside the gene matches: 9. The CDR3 bases are TGTGCCAGCAGCTTTTTGGGACTAGCGGGAGGGCGGGGGTCCTACGAGCAGTACTTC. This encodes CASSFLGLAGGRGSYEQYF.

This chain links TRBV29-1 with TRBJ2-2; 10 bases are a match to TRBD2. Per the germline V gene, CDR1 is SQVTM and CDR2 is ANQGSEA. The CDR3 loop spans 15 amino acids. V was pared by 4 bases and J by 5 bases, with 7 bases of the junction left unmatched. CDR3 sequence reads: CSVGDLAGVTGELFF. The CDR3, as DNA: TGCAGCGTTGGCGATCTAGCGGGAGTTACCGGGGAGCTGTTTTTT.

This rearrangement joins TRBV29-1 to TRBJ2-3, with a tentative D call TRBD2 (6 bases). Per the germline V gene, CDR1 is SQVTM and CDR2 is ANQGSEA. The CDR3 is 15 amino acids. V dropped 5 bases and J dropped 1 base, with 16 bases sitting between them. The CDR3 DNA is TGCAGCGTTTCCTACCATGGCGGGGGCACAGATACGCAGTATTTT. This codes for CSVSYHGGGTDTQYF.

The chain recombines TRBV4-3 with TRBJ2-1, with TRBD2 matching over 8 bases. V was clipped by 0 bases and J by 4 bases; unmatched bases: 5. This CDR3 comprises 16 residues. The germline CDR1 and CDR2 sequences are LGHNA and YSLEER. The CDR3, as DNA: TGCGCCAGCAGCCAAGATATCGGGGGGGATTACAATGAGCAGTTCTTC. Translated, it gives CASSQDIGGDYNEQFF.

The V gene is TRBV30, the J gene TRBJ2-7; perhaps D is TRBD1 or TRBD2 (5 bases each). V lost 5 bases, J lost 0 bases, and 8 bases lay in between. CDR1 is GTSNPN, CDR2 SVGIG, per germline (reference sequence). The CDR3 contains 12 residues. The CDR3 loop reads CAWGTASYEQYF. The CDR3 DNA reads TGTGCCTGGGGGACCGCCTCCTACGAGCAGTACTTC.

The J gene is TRBJ1-1, the V gene TRBV10-3; 11 nucleotides match TRBD1. V gave up 5 bases and J gave up 11 bases; unmatched junction bases: 10. The CDR3 consists of 14 residues. Germline CDR1 is ENHRY and CDR2 is SYGVKD. CDR3 nucleotide sequence: TGTGCCATCAGTCCCAGGGACAGGGGGGGTGATGCTTTCTTT. Translated, it gives CAISPRDRGGDAFF.

The chain uses TRBV7-3 and TRBJ2-3; 13 bases fit TRBD2. Per germline, CDR1 SGHTA and CDR2 FQGTGA. This CDR3 has 19 amino acids. Losses at the gene ends were 1 base for V and 0 bases for J; bases not matched to a gene: 7. The CDR3 sequence is CASSLNVGTSGASTDTQYF. The CDR3, as DNA: TGTGCCAGCAGCTTAAATGTCGGGACTAGCGGGGCGAGCACAGATACGCAGTATTTT.